Listed below are T cell receptor beta chains from one sample, sequenced in a study of T-cell reconstitution after alpha-beta-depleted transplantation in children. Each CDR3 protein is one row after TCRdb ran MiXCR on the PCR reads. The sample lists 600,000 to 700,000 distinct CDR3 sequences; about 12% were seen once. Sequences were derived from PBMCs, sampled before TCRalphabeta/CD19-depleted stem cell transplant. These receptors were collected from a girl under 10 years old with congenital amegakaryocytic thrombocytopenia, due to receive a stem cell transplant. Each CDR3 is given without its conserved first and last residue. The order of the fields is J gene, V gene, CDR3 length, D gene, clone size, CDR3 protein. A D gene is named only where the DNA matches it firmly. Clone size is stated in some rows and not others, as once, few, many or a class when expanded.

>TRBJ1-5|TRBV2|13|.|few
ASSTDGISNQPQH
>TRBJ2-7|TRBV20-1|13|TRBD1|many
SARDPLDRVGEQY
>TRBJ2-7|TRBV5-1|10|.|many
ASSTNAGEQY
>TRBJ2-7|TRBV12-3/TRBV12-4|9|.|many
ASSLRGEQY
>TRBJ2-3|TRBV20-1|13|.|many
SARAPLEGPDTQY
>TRBJ2-1|TRBV6-5|16|TRBD2|.
ASSYLGFFGLASNEQF
>TRBJ2-5|TRBV7-3|13|TRBD2|many
ASSLLAGDQETQY
>TRBJ2-1|TRBV27|13|.|few
ASSFRGARYNEQF
>TRBJ1-1|TRBV6-1|11|.|few
ASSQKGGTEAF
>TRBJ2-3|TRBV25-1|15|.|few
ASSEYSPGEPTDTQY
>TRBJ1-4|TRBV5-1|15|.|few
ASSLGQIQGFGEKLF